These T cell receptor beta chains were read from a single sample in a study of T-cell reconstitution after alpha-beta-depleted transplantation in children. TCRdb analysed the PCR reads with MiXCR anew, one entry per CDR3 protein. The table includes 200,000 to 250,000 distinct CDR3 sequences, 20% to 30% detected once. The source was PBMCs, collected before TCRalphabeta/CD19-depleted stem cell transplant. The receptor source for this set is a girl aged 2 to 10 with Fanconi anemia, due to receive a stem cell transplant. The CDR3 runs from the conserved cysteine through the conserved F or W. A D gene is named only where the DNA matches it firmly. The listing skips clone size in some rows; elsewhere it reads once, few, many or a size class.

abundance,d_gene,v_gene,j_gene,len,CDR3nt,CDR3aa
.,TRBD1,TRBV12-3/TRBV12-4,TRBJ1-5,17,TGTGCCAGCAGTCCACCGGGACAGAGTTTTAGCAATCAGCCCCAGCATTTT,CASSPPGQSFSNQPQHF
few,.,TRBV20-1,TRBJ2-7,15,TGCAGTGCTAGAGATCTAGCCCGAGGGGCCTACGAGCAGTACTTC,CSARDLARGAYEQYF
few,.,TRBV20-1,TRBJ2-7,16,TGCAGTGCTAGAGGGGGTGAGGAGCCGACCACAACCGGGCAGTACTTC,CSARGGEEPTTTGQYF
many,.,TRBV20-1,TRBJ2-1,17,TGCAGTGCTAGAGATCAATGGGGGACTGCCGCTTACAATGAGCAGTTCTTC,CSARDQWGTAAYNEQFF
few,.,TRBV25-1,TRBJ1-5,14,TGTGCCAGCAGTGAATGGGGCCCGGGTCAGCCCCAGCATTTT,CASSEWGPGQPQHF
.,.,TRBV5-1,TRBJ2-2,16,TGCGCCAGCAGCTTGGGATTTCGGGGGAACACCGGGGAGCTGTTTTTT,CASSLGFRGNTGELFF
.,.,TRBV6-6,TRBJ1-5,10,TGTGCCAGCAGTTCCCAGCCCCAGCATTTT,CASSSQPQHF
many,TRBD2,TRBV11-2,TRBJ2-1,17,TGTGCCAGCAGCTCCCGAGGAGACAGCGGGAGTATCTATGAGCAGTTCTTC,CASSSRGDSGSIYEQFF
few,.,TRBV5-4,TRBJ2-5,15,TGTGCCAGCAGCTTGGCGGGGACGTACCAAGAGACCCAGTACTTC,CASSLAGTYQETQYF
.,TRBD2,TRBV5-1,TRBJ2-1,17,TGCGCCAGCAGCTTTATAGGCGGTAGCGGGGAATACAATGAGCAGTTCTTC,CASSFIGGSGEYNEQFF
many,.,TRBV29-1,TRBJ2-3,11,TGCAGCGTTGGGTTGATAGATACGCAGTATTTT,CSVGLIDTQYF
few,TRBD1,TRBV7-2,TRBJ2-3,15,TGTGCCAGCAGCAACAGGGGGCTGAGCACAGATACGCAGTATTTT,CASSNRGLSTDTQYF
.,.,TRBV7-7,TRBJ2-2,14,TGTGCCAGCAGCTTAGCCTCTTACACCGGGGAGCTGTTTTTT,CASSLASYTGELFF
.,.,TRBV20-1,TRBJ1-5,13,TGCAGTGCCGACCGGGACGGGAATCAGCCCCAGCATTTT,CSADRDGNQPQHF
few,TRBD1,TRBV6-5,TRBJ2-3,15,TGTGCCAGCAGTTCCGGGACAGGGTTCACAGATACGCAGTATTTT,CASSSGTGFTDTQYF
.,.,TRBV20-1,TRBJ2-1,16,TGCAGTGCTAGATCTGGGGGGTTAAGCTCCTACAATGAGCAGTTCTTC,CSARSGGLSSYNEQFF
.,.,TRBV18,TRBJ2-3,14,TGTGCCAGCTCATCTAGCGCCAGCACAGATACGCAGTATTTT,CASSSSASTDTQYF
many,.,TRBV29-1,TRBJ2-7,15,TGCAGCGTTGCCCGGCCTCTTGGACGGTCCTACGAGCAGTACTTC,CSVARPLGRSYEQYF
many,TRBD2,TRBV12-3/TRBV12-4,TRBJ2-1,15,TGTGCCAGCAGGTCAACTAGCGGGAGCTACAATGAGCAGTTCTTC,CASRSTSGSYNEQFF
many,.,TRBV5-1,TRBJ1-5,14,TGCGCCAGCAGCTTGGGGCAGGACAATCAGCCCCAGCATTTT,CASSLGQDNQPQHF
.,TRBD2,TRBV20-1,TRBJ2-7,16,TGCAGTGCTAGAGATCTGATGTTAGCGGGGGCCTACGAGCAGTACTTC,CSARDLMLAGAYEQYF